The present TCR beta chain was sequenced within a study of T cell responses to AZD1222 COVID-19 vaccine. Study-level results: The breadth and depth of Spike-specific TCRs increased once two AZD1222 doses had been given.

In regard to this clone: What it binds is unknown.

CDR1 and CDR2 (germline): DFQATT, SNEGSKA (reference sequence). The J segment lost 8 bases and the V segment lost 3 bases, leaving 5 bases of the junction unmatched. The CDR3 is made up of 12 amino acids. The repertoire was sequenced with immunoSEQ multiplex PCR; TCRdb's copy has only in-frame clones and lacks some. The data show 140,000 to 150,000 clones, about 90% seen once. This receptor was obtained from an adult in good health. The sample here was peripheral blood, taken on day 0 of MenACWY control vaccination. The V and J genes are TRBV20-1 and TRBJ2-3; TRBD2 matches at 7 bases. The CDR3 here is CSASRRERTQYF. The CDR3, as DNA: TGCAGTGCTAGTCGGCGGGAGCGTACGCAGTATTTT.